Shown below are 16 T cell receptor beta chains from a single sample sequenced in a study of blood T cell repertoires in COVID-19. Data came from immunoSEQ multiplex PCR; TCRdb stores just in-frame clones and leaves some out. The table includes 150,000 to 180,000 clones, about 90% detected once. The sequencing input was peripheral blood. Source of these receptors: a man aged 50-60 years with acute or convalescent COVID-19.

The CDR3 DNA is TGTGCCAGTAGTACCGGACTAGCGGGGAGCTCCTACAATGAGCAGTTCTTC. It specifies CASSTGLAGSSYNEQFF. The chain has TRBV19 and TRBJ2-1; 12 nucleotides line up with TRBD2. The V and J ends lost 4 bases and 0 bases, in that order; junction bases with no gene match: 4. The CDR3 has 17 residues. Germline lookup yields CDR1 LNHDA and CDR2 SQIVND (reference sequence).

This clone appeared once. The V call is TRBV7-2, the J call TRBJ2-3; 8 bases are shared with TRBD1. The CDR3 is made up of 19 amino acids. Per the germline V gene, CDR1 is SGHTA and CDR2 is FQGNSA. The ends lost 1 base at V and 0 bases at J; junction bases unmatched: 12. The CDR3 spells CASSLDRLGQGASTDTQYF. The DNA for the CDR3 is TGTGCCAGCAGCTTAGATCGGTTGGGGCAGGGGGCTAGCACAGATACGCAGTATTTT. The whole variable domain, filled in from reference TRBV7-2 and TRBJ2-3, reads GAGVSQSPSNKVTEKGKDVELRCDPISGHTALYWYRQSLGQGLEFLIYFQGNSAPDKSGLPSDRFSAERTGGSVSTLTIQRTQQEDSAVYLCASSLDRLGQGASTDTQYFGPGTRLTVL.

This chain uses TRBV19 with TRBJ2-4; tentatively, D is TRBD1 (5 bases). Germline CDR1 is LNHDA and CDR2 is SQIVND (reference sequence). The CDR3 spans 14 residues. Trimming took 5 bases from V and 0 from J, leaving 8 bases between them. The CDR3 is CASSQGVAKNIQYF. CDR3 nucleotides: TGTGCCAGTAGTCAGGGTGTAGCCAAAAACATTCAGTACTTC.

The CDR3 DNA sequence: TGTGCCAGCAGCGTAACTAACACCGGGGAGCTGTTTTTT. It yields the protein CASSVTNTGELFF. V and J are TRBV9 and TRBJ2-2; D is ambiguous. In germline, CDR1 is SGDLS, CDR2 YYNGEE. The CDR3 covers 13 residues. V dropped 1 base and J dropped 2 bases, with 3 bases sitting between them.

The chain employs TRBV3-1 (or the pseudogene TRBV3-2) and TRBJ1-1; D is ambiguous. The CDR3 is 15 residues long. Trimming removed 0 bases from V and 2 bases from J, with 10 bases in between. Germline loops: CDR1 LGHDT, CDR2 YNNKEL (reference sequence). DNA for the CDR3: TGTGCCAGCAGCCAAGATGGAGAGCCCAACACTGAAGCTTTCTTT. Residues: CASSQDGEPNTEAFF.

The V and J genes are TRBV5-1 and TRBJ2-2; the match to TRBD2 covers 10 bases. The CDR3 is 16 residues long. Germline-derived CDR1 and CDR2 are SGHRS and YFSETQ. V shed 3 bases and J 2 bases; nucleotides not matched to a gene: 4. CDR3 region: CASSSSSGGNTGELFF. For the CDR3, the DNA is TGCGCCAGCAGCTCTTCTAGCGGGGGTAACACCGGGGAGCTGTTTTTT.

This chain uses TRBV5-1 with TRBJ2-1; the D gene is possibly TRBD1 (7 bases). V gave up 4 bases and J gave up 7 bases, with 21 bases separating them. The length of the CDR3 is 16 residues. Germline CDR1 reads SGHRS; CDR2 reads YFSETQ. This CDR3 is CASSRGGTGEQNEQFF. CDR3 DNA: TGCGCCAGCAGCCGGGGAGGAACAGGGGAACAAAATGAGCAGTTCTTC.

The chain recombines TRBV18 with TRBJ1-2; D is unclear. With 3 bases removed from V and 4 bases from J, the gap between germline ends came to 12 bases. The CDR3 is made up of 14 amino acids. The V gene's germline CDR1 is KGHSH and CDR2 LQKENI. The CDR3 loop is CASSPSAEVYGYTF. The CDR3 nucleotides read TGTGCCAGCTCACCCTCTGCCGAGGTCTATGGCTACACCTTC.

This clone was found once. The chain is built from TRBV4-2 and TRBJ2-7; D may be TRBD2 (5 bases). Germline V gene lookup returns CDR1 LGHNA and CDR2 YNFKEQ. Between the trimmed V and J ends, which lost 4 bases and 4 bases, there was a span of 20 bases. This CDR3 comprises 16 residues. CDR3 loop: CASSPDDWRLSYEQYF. The CDR3 DNA is TGTGCCAGCAGCCCCGATGACTGGAGGTTATCTTACGAGCAGTACTTC.

This chain links TRBV4-1 with TRBJ1-1; the D gene is possibly TRBD1 (5 bases). Germline CDR1 and CDR2: MGHRA and YSYEKL. The CDR3 runs 15 residues. The V end was cut by 2 bases, the J end by 0 bases, with 10 bases between. In nucleotides, the CDR3 is TGCGCCAGCAGCCAAAGGACATTAATGAACACTGAAGCTTTCTTT. It translates to CASSQRTLMNTEAFF.

This chain links TRBV19 with TRBJ1-1; the match to TRBD1 covers 9 bases. The J segment lost 2 bases and the V segment lost 0 bases, leaving 7 bases of the junction unmatched. CDR3 size: 17 residues. Germline CDR1 is LNHDA and CDR2 is SQIVND (reference sequence). CDR3 protein: CASSIDLWGQGNTEAFF. The CDR3 nucleotides are TGTGCCAGTAGTATAGATCTCTGGGGACAGGGAAACACTGAAGCTTTCTTT.

This chain links TRBV9 with TRBJ2-1; 8 bases are a match to TRBD2. J lost 9 bases, V lost 1 base, and 9 bases had no gene match. This CDR3 comprises 15 residues. The germline gives CDR1 SGDLS, CDR2 YYNGEE. The DNA for the CDR3 is TGTGCCAGCAGCGTAAGGACTAGCCGGTTGGTTGAGCAGTTCTTC. This codes for CASSVRTSRLVEQFF. Looking up the rest from reference TRBV9 and TRBJ2-1 gives the full variable domain: DSGVTQTPKHLITATGQRVTLRCSPRSGDLSVYWYQQSLDQGLQFLIQYYNGEERAKGNILERFSAQQFPDLHSELNLSSLELGDSALYFCASSVRTSRLVEQFFGPGTRLTVL.

V and J are TRBV6-5 and TRBJ2-5; 7 nucleotides match TRBD1. Germline V gene data show CDR1 as MNHEY and CDR2 as SVGAGI. The CDR3 covers 15 residues. The J segment lost 2 bases and the V segment lost 6 bases, leaving 9 bases of the junction unmatched. CDR3 sequence: CASSRYGTAQETQYF. The DNA of the CDR3 is TGTGCCAGCAGCCGATACGGGACAGCACAAGAGACCCAGTACTTC.

This chain links TRBV29-1 with TRBJ2-1; no clear D gene. The CDR3 consists of 13 residues. Per germline, CDR1 SQVTM and CDR2 ANQGSEA. V was shortened by 7 bases and J by 4 bases, with 14 bases between the two germline ends. As DNA, the CDR3 is TGCAGCGCTCCCGGCGTCGGGTACAATGAGCAGTTCTTC. Its protein product is CSAPGVGYNEQFF.

In this sample, this clone turned up once. The gene calls are TRBV7-2 and TRBJ1-1; D perhaps matches TRBD1 (5 bases). Germline CDR1 is SGHTA and CDR2 is FQGNSA. The CDR3 extends over 11 amino acids. V gave up 1 base and J gave up 8 bases, with 5 bases separating them. This chain's CDR3 is CASSLEGEAFF. CDR3 sequence (DNA): TGTGCCAGCAGCTTAGAGGGGGAAGCTTTCTTT.

The rearrangement uses TRBV18 and TRBJ1-1; TRBD1 might be the D (6 bases). The CDR3 runs to 15 residues. Per the germline V gene, CDR1 is KGHSH and CDR2 is LQKENI. The ends were cut back, 3 bases at V and 3 bases at J, with 14 bases in the middle. CDR3 sequence: CASSPLDSGDTEAFF. The CDR3 region has the DNA TGTGCCAGCTCACCCCTGGACAGCGGGGACACTGAAGCTTTCTTT. Looking up the rest from reference TRBV18 and TRBJ1-1 gives the full variable domain: NAGVMQNPRHLVRRRGQEARLRCSPMKGHSHVYWYRQLPEEGLKFMVYLQKENIIDESGMPKERFSAEFPKEGPSILRIQQVVRGDSAAYFCASSPLDSGDTEAFFGQGTRLTVV.